The clone carrying this T cell receptor beta chain has a single count. The data derive from a study of cytomegalovirus exposure and HLA in healthy donors. The PCR was carried out with 60 Vbeta primers and 13 Jbeta primers. Here immunoSEQ multiplex PCR was the method, and the copy in TCRdb shows in-frame clones only, minus some. The sample carries about 170,000 clones, around 80% recorded once. Germline-derived CDR1 and CDR2 are SGDLS and YYNGEE. Trimming took 3 bases from V and 5 from J, leaving 14 bases between them. The CDR3 has 15 amino acids. The chain recombines TRBV9 with TRBJ1-4; D gene unclear. Sequences were obtained from PBMCs. The receptor's source is a female donor in good health and CMV-seronegative. The CDR3 protein is CASSGDGRGNEKLFF. CDR3 in DNA: TGTGCCAGCAGCGGAGATGGGAGAGGGAATGAAAAACTGTTTTTT.